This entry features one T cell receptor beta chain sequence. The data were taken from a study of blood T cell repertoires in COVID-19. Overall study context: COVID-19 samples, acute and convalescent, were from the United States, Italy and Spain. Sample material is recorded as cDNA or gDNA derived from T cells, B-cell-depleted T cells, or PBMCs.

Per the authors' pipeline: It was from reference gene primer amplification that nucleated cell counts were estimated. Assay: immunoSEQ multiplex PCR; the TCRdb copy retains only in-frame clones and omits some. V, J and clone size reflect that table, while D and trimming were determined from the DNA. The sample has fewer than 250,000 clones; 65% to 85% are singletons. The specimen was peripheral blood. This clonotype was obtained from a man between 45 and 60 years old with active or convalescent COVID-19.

Here the CDR3 DNA reads TGCGCCAGCAGCCTATGGACTAGCGGGACAGATACGCAGTATTTT. It encodes CASSLWTSGTDTQYF. The chain couples TRBV5-1 to TRBJ2-3; 11 nucleotides align to TRBD2. The V segment lost 4 bases and the J segment 3 bases; nucleotides outside the gene matches: 4. The V gene's germline CDR1 is SGHRS and CDR2 YFSETQ. CDR3 length equals 15 residues.